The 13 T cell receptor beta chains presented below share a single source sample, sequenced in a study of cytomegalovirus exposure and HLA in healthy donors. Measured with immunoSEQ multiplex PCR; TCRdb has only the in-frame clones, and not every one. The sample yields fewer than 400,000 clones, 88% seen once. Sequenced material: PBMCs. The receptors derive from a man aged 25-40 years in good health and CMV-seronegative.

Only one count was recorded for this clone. The CDR3 sequence is CASSIDRGLYGYTF. The DNA for the CDR3 is TGCGCCAGCAGCATAGACAGGGGGCTCTATGGCTACACCTTC. The chain couples TRBV5-1 to TRBJ1-2; 10 positions agree with TRBD1. Germline V lookup: CDR1 SGHRS, CDR2 YFSETQ. After removal of 4 bases from V and 4 bases from J, the junction contained 4 bases not matched to a gene. This CDR3 is 14 amino acids long.

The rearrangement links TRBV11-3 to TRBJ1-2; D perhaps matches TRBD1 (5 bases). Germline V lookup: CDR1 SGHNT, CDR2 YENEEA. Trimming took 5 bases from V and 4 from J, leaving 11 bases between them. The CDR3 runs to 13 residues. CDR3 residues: CASSTRDGYGYTF. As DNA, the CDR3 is TGTGCCAGCAGCACCAGGGATGGCTATGGCTACACCTTC.

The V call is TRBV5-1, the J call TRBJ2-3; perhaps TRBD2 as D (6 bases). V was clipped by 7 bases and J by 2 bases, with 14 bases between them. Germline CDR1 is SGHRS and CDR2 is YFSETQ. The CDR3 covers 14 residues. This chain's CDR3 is CASSPGDYTDTQYF. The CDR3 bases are TGCGCCAGCTCCCCGGGAGACTACACAGATACGCAGTATTTT.

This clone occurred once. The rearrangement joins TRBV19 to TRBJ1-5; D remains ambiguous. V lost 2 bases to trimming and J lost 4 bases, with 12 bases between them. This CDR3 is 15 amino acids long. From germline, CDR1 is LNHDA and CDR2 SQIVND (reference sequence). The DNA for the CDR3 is TGTGCCAGTAGTATACACGTATTCGGTAATCAGCCCCAGCATTTT. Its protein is CASSIHVFGNQPQHF. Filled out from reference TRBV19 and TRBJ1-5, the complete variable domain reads DGGITQSPKYLFRKEGQNVTLSCEQNLNHDAMYWYRQDPGQGLRLIYYSQIVNDFQKGDIAEGYSVSREKKESFPLTVTSAQKNPTAFYLCASSIHVFGNQPQHFGDGTRLSIL.

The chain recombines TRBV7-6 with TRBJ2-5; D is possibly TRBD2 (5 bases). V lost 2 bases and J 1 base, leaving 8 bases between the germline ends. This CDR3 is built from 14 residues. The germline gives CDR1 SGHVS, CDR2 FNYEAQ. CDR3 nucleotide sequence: TGTGCCAGCAGCTTATCGGGGATCCAAGAGACCCAGTACTTC. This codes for CASSLSGIQETQYF.

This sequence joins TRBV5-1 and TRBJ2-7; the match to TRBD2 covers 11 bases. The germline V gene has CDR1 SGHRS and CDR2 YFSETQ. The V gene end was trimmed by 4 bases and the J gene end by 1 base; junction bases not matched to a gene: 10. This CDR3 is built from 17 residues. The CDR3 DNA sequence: TGCGCCAGCAGCCTATATAATAGCGGGGGGGCGTCCTACGAGCAGTACTTC. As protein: CASSLYNSGGASYEQYF.

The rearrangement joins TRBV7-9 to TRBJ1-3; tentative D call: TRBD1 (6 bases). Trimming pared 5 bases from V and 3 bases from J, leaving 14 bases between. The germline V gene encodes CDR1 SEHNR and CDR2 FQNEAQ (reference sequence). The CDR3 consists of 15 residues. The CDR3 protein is CASSPPGAGGNTIYF. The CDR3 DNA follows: TGTGCCAGCAGCCCCCCAGGGGCTGGTGGAAACACCATATATTTT.

The DNA for the CDR3 is TGTGCCAGCAGTCTCGGGACAGGCTACTCCCGGCTCCACTTT. Its protein is CASSLGTGYSRLHF. This sequence joins TRBV7-2 and TRBJ1-6; TRBD1 matches 8 bases. CDR3 size: 14 residues. V lost 6 bases and J lost 16; bases outside the gene matches: 14. Germline V CDR1 and CDR2: SGHTA, FQGNSA.

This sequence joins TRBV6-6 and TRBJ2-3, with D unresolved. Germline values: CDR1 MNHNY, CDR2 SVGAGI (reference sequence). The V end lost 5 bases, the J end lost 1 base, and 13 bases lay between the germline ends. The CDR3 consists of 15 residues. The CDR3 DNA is TGTGCCAGCAGTGCCGACTCATACCGCACAGATACGCAGTATTTT. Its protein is CASSADSYRTDTQYF.

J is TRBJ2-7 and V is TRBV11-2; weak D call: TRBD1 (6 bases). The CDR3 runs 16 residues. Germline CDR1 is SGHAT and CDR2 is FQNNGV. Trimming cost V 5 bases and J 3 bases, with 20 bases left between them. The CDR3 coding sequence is TGTGCCAGCAGCCCCCTAGGGGGACCTTACTACTACGAGCAGTACTTC. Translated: CASSPLGGPYYYEQYF.

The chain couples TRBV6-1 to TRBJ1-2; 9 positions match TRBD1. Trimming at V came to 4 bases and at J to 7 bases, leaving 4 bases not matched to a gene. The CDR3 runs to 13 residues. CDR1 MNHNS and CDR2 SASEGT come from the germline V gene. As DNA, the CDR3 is TGTGCCAGCAGTGGGGGGACAGGGCCTGGCTACACCTTC. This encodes CASSGGTGPGYTF.

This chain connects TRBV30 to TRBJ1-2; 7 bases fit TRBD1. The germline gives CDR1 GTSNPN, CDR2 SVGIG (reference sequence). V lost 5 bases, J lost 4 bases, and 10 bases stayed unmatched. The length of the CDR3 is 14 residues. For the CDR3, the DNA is TGTGCCTGGCGCGGACAGGAAGGTGGCTATGGCTACACCTTC. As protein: CAWRGQEGGYGYTF.

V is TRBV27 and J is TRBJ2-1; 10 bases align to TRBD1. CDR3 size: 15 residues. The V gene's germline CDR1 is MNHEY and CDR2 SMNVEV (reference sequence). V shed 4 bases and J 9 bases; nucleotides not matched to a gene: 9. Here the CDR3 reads CASSSDRDRGTEQFF. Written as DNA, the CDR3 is TGTGCCAGCAGTTCAGACCGGGACAGGGGCACTGAGCAGTTCTTC.